The subject of this entry is one T cell receptor (beta chain). These data come from a study of cytomegalovirus exposure and HLA in healthy donors. The CDR3 runs 18 residues. PCR employed 60 Vbeta and 13 Jbeta primers. Generated by immunoSEQ multiplex PCR, the TCRdb table keeps only in-frame clones and is missing some. Found here are 150,000 or so clones, almost 80% of them singletons; the top ten hold roughly 9.7%. The receptor was isolated from a man aged 18 to 35 in good health and CMV-seropositive. The sequenced sample consisted of PBMCs. The genes are TRBV21-1 and TRBJ2-2; the D call in the table, TRBD1, was not verified against the DNA. TRBV21-1 constitutes a pseudogene. The CDR3: CASSKVCTGTGGTGELFF. The CDR3 bases are TGTGCCAGCAGCAAAGTTTGCACCGGGACAGGGGGGACCGGGGAGCTGTTTTTT.